Listed below are T cell receptor beta chains from one sample, sequenced in a study of T cells after yellow fever vaccination. TCRdb re-derived calls from the 5' RACE reads in MiXCR, one entry per CDR3 protein. Seen here are around 350,000 distinct CDR3 sequences, 6.2% observed once, and the top ten hold over 12%. This sample comprised PBMCs, obtained 5 days after the yellow fever booster vaccination. The origin of the receptors is a man aged 30 to 45 who received the YFV17D yellow fever vaccine. Each CDR3 is given with its conserved first and last residue. D genes are given only for firm matches. Clone size is not always given. Where it is, it says once, few, many or a class for expanded clones.

length	size	D	V	J	DNA	CDR3
17	few	-	TRBV6-5	TRBJ2-6	TGTGCCAGCAGTTACTCGAGGTGGAACTCTGGGGCCAACGTCCTGACTTTC	CASSYSRWNSGANVLTF
14	few	-	TRBV9	TRBJ1-1	TGTGCCAGCGGTACGAGGGAGGGCAACACTGAAGCTTTCTTT	CASGTREGNTEAFF
14	-	-	TRBV12-3/TRBV12-4	TRBJ2-3	TGTGCCAGCAGTTTAAGGGCAACACAAGATACGCAGTATTTT	CASSLRATQDTQYF
13	few	-	TRBV7-8	TRBJ2-5	TGTGCCAGCAGCTTCCAGCCCCAAGAGACCCAGTACTTC	CASSFQPQETQYF
13	-	-	TRBV30	TRBJ1-5	TGTGCCTGGGGGGGGCAGGGCAATCAGCCCCAGCATTTT	CAWGGQGNQPQHF
15	-	-	TRBV7-2	TRBJ2-3	TGTGCCAGCAGCCCATCCGGTAATAGTCGTGATACGCAGTATTTT	CASSPSGNSRDTQYF
13	many	-	TRBV7-9	TRBJ2-3	TGTGCCAGCAGCTTAGGTTGGGGGAATACGCAGTATTTT	CASSLGWGNTQYF
16	-	-	TRBV7-9	TRBJ2-3	TGTGCCAGCAGCTTAGCGGGACCTCCAGGGGCAGATACGCAGTATTTT	CASSLAGPPGADTQYF
14	-	-	TRBV20-1	TRBJ2-2	TGCAGTGCTTCTGGACAGCTCAACACCGGGGAGCTGTTTTTT	CSASGQLNTGELFF
15	few	TRBD2	TRBV20-1	TRBJ2-3	TGCAGTGCTCACTCGCGGGAGGGGTCCACAGATACGCAGTATTTT	CSAHSREGSTDTQYF
15	few	-	TRBV25-1	TRBJ1-5	TGTGCCAGCAGTGCCGGGACAACCGTAGGGCAGCCCCAGCATTTT	CASSAGTTVGQPQHF
12	few	-	TRBV19	TRBJ1-1	TGTGCCAGTACGGACTTGAACACTGAAGCTTTCTTT	CASTDLNTEAFF
12	many	-	TRBV11-2	TRBJ2-1	TGTGCCAGCAGCCGATTGGGTAATGAGCAGTTCTTC	CASSRLGNEQFF
12	many	-	TRBV5-1	TRBJ2-3	TGCGCCAGCAGCAGGGACGAAGATACGCAGTATTTT	CASSRDEDTQYF
16	-	TRBD2	TRBV7-3	TRBJ2-3	TGTGCCAGCAGCCCCGGAGCGGGAGGCTTCACAGATACGCAGTATTTT	CASSPGAGGFTDTQYF
14	few	TRBD2	TRBV29-1	TRBJ2-1	TGCAGCGTAGAAGCGGGAGGTCTGGACCATGAGCAGTTCTTC	CSVEAGGLDHEQFF
15	many	TRBD2	TRBV19	TRBJ2-2	TGTGCCAGTAGTACTAGCGGAACGAACACCGGGGAGCTGTTTTTT	CASSTSGTNTGELFF
15	few	TRBD2	TRBV2	TRBJ2-1	TGTGCCAGCAGGTCACTAGCGAACCCCGACAATGAGCAGTTCTTC	CASRSLANPDNEQFF
12	-	-	TRBV10-3	TRBJ1-2	TGTGCCATCAGTGACGGTTCCTATGGCTACACCTTC	CAISDGSYGYTF
15	many	TRBD2	TRBV5-4	TRBJ2-2	TGTGCCAGCAGCCTTGATAATAGCGGGCCCGGGGAGCTGTTTTTT	CASSLDNSGPGELFF
13	-	-	TRBV27	TRBJ1-1	TGTGCCAGCAGCCTTCTCGGGACCACTGAAGCTTTCTTT	CASSLLGTTEAFF
14	few	TRBD2	TRBV4-2	TRBJ2-7	TGTGCCAGCTCTAGCGGGAGTTCGTATGGGGAGCAGTACTTC	CASSSGSSYGEQYF
14	many	-	TRBV5-5	TRBJ1-1	TGTGCCAGCAGCTCGACTTGGATGAACACTGAAGCTTTCTTT	CASSSTWMNTEAFF
17	-	TRBD1	TRBV28	TRBJ1-6	TGTGCCAGCAGTCGGACAGGGGCCAGCTCCTATAATTCACCCCTCCACTTT	CASSRTGASSYNSPLHF
13	-	TRBD1	TRBV12-3/TRBV12-4	TRBJ1-4	TGTGCCAGCAGCTGGACAGGGAATGAAAAACTGTTTTTT	CASSWTGNEKLFF
16	few	TRBD2	TRBV20-1	TRBJ2-1	TGCAGTGCTAGTGACCCCGGGACTAGCGGTTACAATGAGCAGTTCTTC	CSASDPGTSGYNEQFF
14	many	TRBD2	TRBV20-1	TRBJ2-3	TGCAGTGCAACGGGACTAGCGATTACAGATACGCAGTATTTT	CSATGLAITDTQYF
14	many	-	TRBV5-1	TRBJ2-7	TGCGCCAGCAGCTTGGACACGGAAGGCTACGAGCAGTACTTC	CASSLDTEGYEQYF
14	once	-	TRBV5-1	TRBJ1-2	TGCGCCAGCAGCTTGGAAACAGGAGATTATGGCTACACCTTC	CASSLETGDYGYTF